These 4 T cell receptor beta chains were all obtained from the same sample, sequenced in a study of CD8+ T cells in alopecia areata. Sample treatment: oral pan-JAK inhibitor, 5-10 mg twice daily. RNA extraction and reverse transcription yielded cDNA as sequencing template. Repertoires were generated with immunoSEQ multiplex PCR, while TCRdb's copy carries only in-frame clones and drops some. In the table there are approximately 42,000 clones, approximately 65% of which are singletons. The source was CD8+ T cells sorted from blood, collected at week 4, from a patient treated with tofacitinib. All receptors come from a human donor with alopecia areata.

The rearrangement links TRBV30 to TRBJ1-2, with a tentative D call TRBD1 (5 bases). Germline values: CDR1 GTSNPN, CDR2 SVGIG (reference sequence). V was cut by 4 bases and J by 5 bases, with 14 bases left in between. This CDR3 spans 13 amino acids. CDR3 in amino acids: CAWTRGVRYGYTF. CDR3 bases: TGTGCCTGGACGAGAGGGGTTCGGTATGGCTACACCTTC.

The chain links TRBV7-3 to TRBJ2-1; 8 nucleotides align to TRBD2. The CDR3 is 14 amino acids. CDR1 is SGHTA, CDR2 FQGTGA, per germline. V trimming: 2 bases; J trimming: 8 bases; junction bases outside the gene matches: 5. The CDR3 DNA is TGTGCCAGCAGCTTAGGCGGGGGGCATGATGAGCAGTTCTTC. Its translation: CASSLGGGHDEQFF.

V is TRBV28 and J is TRBJ2-1; D remains ambiguous. Trimming shortened V by 6 bases and J by 5 bases, and 20 bases separated the two germline ends. The CDR3 runs to 16 residues. From germline, CDR1 is MDHEN and CDR2 SYDVKM. Here the CDR3 reads CASSLTPPGPNNEQFF. The CDR3, as DNA: TGTGCCAGCAGCCTTACCCCTCCCGGGCCCAACAATGAGCAGTTCTTC.

A single count supports this clone. This chain uses TRBV29-1 with TRBJ1-2, with a weak D call TRBD1 (6 bases). Looked up from germline, CDR1 is SQVTM and CDR2 is ANQGSEA. The CDR3 covers 12 residues. V lost 4 bases and J 8 bases, leaving 14 bases between the germline ends. The CDR3 sequence is CSVVSGARGYTF. For the CDR3, the DNA is TGCAGCGTTGTATCGGGGGCGAGGGGCTACACCTTC.